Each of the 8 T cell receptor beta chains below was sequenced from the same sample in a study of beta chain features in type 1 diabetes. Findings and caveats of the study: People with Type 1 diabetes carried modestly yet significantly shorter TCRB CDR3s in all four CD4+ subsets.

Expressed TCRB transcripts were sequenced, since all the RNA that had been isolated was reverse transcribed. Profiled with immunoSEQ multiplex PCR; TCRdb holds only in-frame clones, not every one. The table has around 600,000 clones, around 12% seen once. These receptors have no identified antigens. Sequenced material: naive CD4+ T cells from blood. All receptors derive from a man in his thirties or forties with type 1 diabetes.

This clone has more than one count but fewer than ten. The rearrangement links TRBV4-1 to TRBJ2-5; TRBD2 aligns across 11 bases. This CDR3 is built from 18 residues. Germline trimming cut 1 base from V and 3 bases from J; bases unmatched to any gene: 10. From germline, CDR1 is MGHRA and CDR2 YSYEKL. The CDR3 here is CASSQAMTPGLAEETQYF. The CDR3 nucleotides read TGCGCCAGCAGCCAAGCAATGACACCGGGACTAGCGGAAGAGACCCAGTACTTC.

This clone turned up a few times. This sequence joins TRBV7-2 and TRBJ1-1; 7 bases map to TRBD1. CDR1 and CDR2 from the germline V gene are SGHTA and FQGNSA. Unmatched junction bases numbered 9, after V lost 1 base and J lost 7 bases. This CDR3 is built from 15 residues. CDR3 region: CASSLVGTELREAFF. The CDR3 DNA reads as TGTGCCAGCAGCTTAGTCGGGACAGAATTGCGTGAAGCTTTCTTT.

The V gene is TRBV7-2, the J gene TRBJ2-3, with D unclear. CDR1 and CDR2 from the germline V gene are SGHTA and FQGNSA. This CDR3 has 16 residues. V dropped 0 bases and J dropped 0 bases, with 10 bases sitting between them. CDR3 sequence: CASSLALASSTDTQYF. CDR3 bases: TGTGCCAGCAGCTTAGCGCTGGCTTCTAGCACAGATACGCAGTATTTT.

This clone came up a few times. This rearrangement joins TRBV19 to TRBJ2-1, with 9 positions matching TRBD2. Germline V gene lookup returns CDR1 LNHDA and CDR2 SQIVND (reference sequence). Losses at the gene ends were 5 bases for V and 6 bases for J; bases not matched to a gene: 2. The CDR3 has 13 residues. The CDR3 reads CASSGSGGNEQFF. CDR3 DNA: TGTGCCAGTAGTGGTAGCGGGGGCAATGAGCAGTTCTTC.

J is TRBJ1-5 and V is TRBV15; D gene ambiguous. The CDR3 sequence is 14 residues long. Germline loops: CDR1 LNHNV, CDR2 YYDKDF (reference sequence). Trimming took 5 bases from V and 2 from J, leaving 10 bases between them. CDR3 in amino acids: CATSGELGNQPQHF. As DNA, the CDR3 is TGTGCCACCAGCGGGGAACTGGGCAATCAGCCCCAGCATTTT.

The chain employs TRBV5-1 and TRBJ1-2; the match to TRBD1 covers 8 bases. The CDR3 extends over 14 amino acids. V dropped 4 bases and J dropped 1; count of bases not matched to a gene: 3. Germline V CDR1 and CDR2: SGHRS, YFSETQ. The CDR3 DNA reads TGCGCCAGCAGCACAGGACAGGGTAACTATGGCTACACCTTC. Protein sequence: CASSTGQGNYGYTF.

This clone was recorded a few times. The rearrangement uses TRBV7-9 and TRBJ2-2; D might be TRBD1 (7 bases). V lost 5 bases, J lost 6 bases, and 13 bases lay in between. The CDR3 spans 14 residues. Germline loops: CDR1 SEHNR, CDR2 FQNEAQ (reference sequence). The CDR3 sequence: CASSPEGAAGELFF. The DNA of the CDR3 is TGTGCCAGCAGCCCGGAGGGGGCCGCCGGGGAGCTGTTTTTT.

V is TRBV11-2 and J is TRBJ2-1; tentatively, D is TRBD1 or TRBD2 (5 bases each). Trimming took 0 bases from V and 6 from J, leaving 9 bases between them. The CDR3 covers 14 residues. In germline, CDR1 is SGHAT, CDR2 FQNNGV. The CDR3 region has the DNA TGTGCCAGCAGCTTAGAGGGGGTGGTCAATGAGCAGTTCTTC. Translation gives CASSLEGVVNEQFF.